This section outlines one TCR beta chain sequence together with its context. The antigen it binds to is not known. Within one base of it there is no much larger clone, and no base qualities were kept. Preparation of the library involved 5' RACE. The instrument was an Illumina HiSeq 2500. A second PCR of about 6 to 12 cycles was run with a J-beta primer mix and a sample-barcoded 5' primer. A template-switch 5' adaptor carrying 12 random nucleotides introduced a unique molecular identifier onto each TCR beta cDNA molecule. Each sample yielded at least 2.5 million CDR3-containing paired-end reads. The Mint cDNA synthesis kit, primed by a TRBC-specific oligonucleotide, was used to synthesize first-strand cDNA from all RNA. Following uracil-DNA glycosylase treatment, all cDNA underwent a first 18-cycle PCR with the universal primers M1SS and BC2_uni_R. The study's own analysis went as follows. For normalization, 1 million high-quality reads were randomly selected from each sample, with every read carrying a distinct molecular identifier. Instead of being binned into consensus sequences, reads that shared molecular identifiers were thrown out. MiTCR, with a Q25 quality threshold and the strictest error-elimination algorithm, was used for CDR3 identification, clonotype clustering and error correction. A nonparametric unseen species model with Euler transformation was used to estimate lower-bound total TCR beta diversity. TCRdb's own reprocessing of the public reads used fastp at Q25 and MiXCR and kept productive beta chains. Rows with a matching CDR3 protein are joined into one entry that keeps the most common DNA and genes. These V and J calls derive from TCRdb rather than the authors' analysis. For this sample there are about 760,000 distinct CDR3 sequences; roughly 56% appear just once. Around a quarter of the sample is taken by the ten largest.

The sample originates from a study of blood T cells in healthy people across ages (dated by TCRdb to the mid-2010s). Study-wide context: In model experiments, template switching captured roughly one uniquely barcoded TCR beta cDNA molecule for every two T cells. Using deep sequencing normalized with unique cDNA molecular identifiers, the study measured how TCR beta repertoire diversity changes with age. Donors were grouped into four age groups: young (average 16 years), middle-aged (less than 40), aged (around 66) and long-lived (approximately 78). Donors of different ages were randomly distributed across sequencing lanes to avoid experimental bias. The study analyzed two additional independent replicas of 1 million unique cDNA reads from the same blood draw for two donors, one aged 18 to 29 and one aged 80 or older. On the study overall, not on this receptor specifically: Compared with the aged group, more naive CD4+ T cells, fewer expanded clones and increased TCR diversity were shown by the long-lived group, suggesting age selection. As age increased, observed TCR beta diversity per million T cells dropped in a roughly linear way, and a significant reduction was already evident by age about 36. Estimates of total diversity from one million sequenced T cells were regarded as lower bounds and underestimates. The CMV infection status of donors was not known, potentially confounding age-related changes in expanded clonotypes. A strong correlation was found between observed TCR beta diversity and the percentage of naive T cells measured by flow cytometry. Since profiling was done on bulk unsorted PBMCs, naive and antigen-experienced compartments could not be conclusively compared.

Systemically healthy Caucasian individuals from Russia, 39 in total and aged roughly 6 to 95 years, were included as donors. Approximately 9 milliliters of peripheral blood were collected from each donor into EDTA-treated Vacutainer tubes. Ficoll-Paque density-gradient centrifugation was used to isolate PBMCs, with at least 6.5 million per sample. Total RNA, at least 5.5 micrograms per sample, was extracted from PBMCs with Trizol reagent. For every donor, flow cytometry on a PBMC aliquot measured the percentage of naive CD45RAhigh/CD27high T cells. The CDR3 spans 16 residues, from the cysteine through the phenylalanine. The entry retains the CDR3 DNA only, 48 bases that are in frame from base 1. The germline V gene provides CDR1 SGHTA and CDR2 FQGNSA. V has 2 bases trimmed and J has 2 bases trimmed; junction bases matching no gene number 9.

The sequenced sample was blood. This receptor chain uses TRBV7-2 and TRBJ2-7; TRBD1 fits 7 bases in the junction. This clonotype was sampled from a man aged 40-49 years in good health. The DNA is TGTGCCAGCAGCTTATATCGGGACAGTGCCACCTACGAGCAGTACTTC. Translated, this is CASSLYRDSATYEQYF.